Detailed here is one TCR beta chain. Its cognate antigen is unknown. The V segment lost 5 bases and the J segment 0 bases; nucleotides outside the gene matches: 6. The CDR3 is 15 residues long. Germline assignment: CDR1 SGHNT and CDR2 YENEEA. These data originate in a study of graft-versus-host responses after intestinal transplantation. Produced via immunoSEQ multiplex PCR; TCRdb's table is partial and in-frame only. This table has 96,000 or so clones, about 94% appearing once. The starting material was unstimulated CD4+ T cells sorted from spleen or lymph node cells, obtained before intestinal transplant. The chain combines TRBV11-3 with TRBJ2-7; 8 nucleotides align to TRBD2. This clonotype originated in a human donor who received an intestinal transplant. CDR3 protein: CASSLSGTLSYEQYF. The CDR3 DNA reads TGTGCCAGCAGCCTTAGCGGGACGCTCTCCTACGAGCAGTACTTC.